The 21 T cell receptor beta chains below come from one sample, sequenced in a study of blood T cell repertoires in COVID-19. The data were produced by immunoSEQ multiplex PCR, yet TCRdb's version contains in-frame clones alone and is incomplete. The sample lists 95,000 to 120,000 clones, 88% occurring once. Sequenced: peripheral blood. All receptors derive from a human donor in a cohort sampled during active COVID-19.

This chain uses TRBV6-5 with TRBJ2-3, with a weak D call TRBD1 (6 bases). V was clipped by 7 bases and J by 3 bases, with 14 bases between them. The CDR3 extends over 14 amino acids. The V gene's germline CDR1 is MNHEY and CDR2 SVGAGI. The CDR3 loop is CASNPQGTTDTQYF. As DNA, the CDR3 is TGTGCCAGCAATCCACAGGGAACTACAGATACGCAGTATTTT.

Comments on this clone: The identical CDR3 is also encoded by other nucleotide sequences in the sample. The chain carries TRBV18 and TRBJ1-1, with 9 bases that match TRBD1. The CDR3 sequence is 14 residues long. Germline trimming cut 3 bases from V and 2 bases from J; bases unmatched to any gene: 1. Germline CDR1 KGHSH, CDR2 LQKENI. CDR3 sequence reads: CASSPGQGNTEAFF. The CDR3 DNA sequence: TGTGCCAGCTCACCGGGACAGGGTAACACTGAAGCTTTCTTT.

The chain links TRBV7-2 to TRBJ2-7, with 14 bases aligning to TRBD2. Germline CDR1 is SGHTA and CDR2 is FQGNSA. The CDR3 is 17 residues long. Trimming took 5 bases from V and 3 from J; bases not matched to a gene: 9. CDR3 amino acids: CASSARTSGGPYYEQYF. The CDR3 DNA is TGTGCCAGCAGCGCTCGGACTAGCGGGGGGCCCTACTACGAGCAGTACTTC.

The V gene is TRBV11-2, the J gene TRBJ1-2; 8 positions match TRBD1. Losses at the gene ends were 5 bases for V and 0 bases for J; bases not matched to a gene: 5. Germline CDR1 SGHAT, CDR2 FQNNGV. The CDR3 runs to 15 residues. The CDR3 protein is CASSRDRGANYGYTF. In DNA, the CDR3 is TGTGCCAGCAGCCGAGACAGGGGCGCTAACTATGGCTACACCTTC.

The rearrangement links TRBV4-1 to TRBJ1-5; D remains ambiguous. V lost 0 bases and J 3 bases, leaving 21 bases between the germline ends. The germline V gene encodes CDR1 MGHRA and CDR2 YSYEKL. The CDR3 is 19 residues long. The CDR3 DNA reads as TGCGCCAGCAGCCAAGATCGGCGGGGTGCCAGGACCATCAATCAGCCCCAGCATTTT. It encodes CASSQDRRGARTINQPQHF.

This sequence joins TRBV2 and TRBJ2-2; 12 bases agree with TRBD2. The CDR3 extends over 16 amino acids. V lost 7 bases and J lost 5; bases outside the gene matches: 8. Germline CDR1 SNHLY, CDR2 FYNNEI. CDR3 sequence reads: CASTTDGLAGTGELFF. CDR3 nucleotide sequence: TGTGCCAGCACCACAGATGGACTAGCGGGGACCGGGGAGCTGTTTTTT.

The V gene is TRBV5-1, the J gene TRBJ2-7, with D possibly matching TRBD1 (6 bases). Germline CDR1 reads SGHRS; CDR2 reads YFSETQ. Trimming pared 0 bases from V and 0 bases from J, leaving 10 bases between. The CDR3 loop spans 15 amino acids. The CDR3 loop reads CASSLGDRSSYEQYF. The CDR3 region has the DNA TGCGCCAGCAGCTTGGGAGACAGGAGCTCCTACGAGCAGTACTTC. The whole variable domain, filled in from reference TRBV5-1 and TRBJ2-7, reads KAGVTQTPRYLIKTRGQQVTLSCSPISGHRSVSWYQQTPGQGLQFLFEYFSETQRNKGNFPGRFSGRQFSNSRSEMNVSTLELGDSALYLCASSLGDRSSYEQYFGPGTRLTVT.

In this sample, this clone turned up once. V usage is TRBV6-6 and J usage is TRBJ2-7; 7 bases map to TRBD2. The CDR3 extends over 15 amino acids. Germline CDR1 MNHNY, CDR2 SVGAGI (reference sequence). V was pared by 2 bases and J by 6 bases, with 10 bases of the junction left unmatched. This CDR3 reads CASSYPQRGLIEQYF. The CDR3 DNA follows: TGTGCCAGCAGTTACCCCCAGCGGGGCCTAATCGAGCAGTACTTC.

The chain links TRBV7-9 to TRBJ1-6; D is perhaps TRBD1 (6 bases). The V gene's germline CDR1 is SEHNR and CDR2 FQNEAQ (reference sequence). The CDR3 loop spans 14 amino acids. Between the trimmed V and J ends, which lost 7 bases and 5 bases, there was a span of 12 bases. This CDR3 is CASNRDNNNSPLHF. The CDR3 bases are TGTGCCAGCAACCGGGACAATAATAATTCACCCCTCCACTTT.

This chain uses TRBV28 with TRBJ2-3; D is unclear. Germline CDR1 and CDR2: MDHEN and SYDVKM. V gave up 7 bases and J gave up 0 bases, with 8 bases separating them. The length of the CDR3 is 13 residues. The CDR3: CASTTFSTDTQYF. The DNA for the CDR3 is TGTGCCAGCACGACTTTTAGCACAGATACGCAGTATTTT.

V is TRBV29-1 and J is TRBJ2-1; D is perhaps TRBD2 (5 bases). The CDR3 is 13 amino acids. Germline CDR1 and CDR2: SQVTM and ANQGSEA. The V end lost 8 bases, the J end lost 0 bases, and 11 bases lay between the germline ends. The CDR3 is CSLEASSYNEQFF. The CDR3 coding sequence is TGCAGCCTGGAGGCGAGCTCCTACAATGAGCAGTTCTTC.

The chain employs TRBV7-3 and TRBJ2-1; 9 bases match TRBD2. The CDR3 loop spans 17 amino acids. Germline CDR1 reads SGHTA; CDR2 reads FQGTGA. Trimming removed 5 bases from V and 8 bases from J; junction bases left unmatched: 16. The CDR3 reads CASSQGAWREGPDEQFF. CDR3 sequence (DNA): TGTGCCAGCAGCCAAGGTGCCTGGCGGGAGGGCCCAGATGAGCAGTTCTTC.

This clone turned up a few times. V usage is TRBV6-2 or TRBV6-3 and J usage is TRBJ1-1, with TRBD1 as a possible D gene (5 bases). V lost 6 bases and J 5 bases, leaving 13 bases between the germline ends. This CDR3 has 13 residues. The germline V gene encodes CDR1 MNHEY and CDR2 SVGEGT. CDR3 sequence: CASSLPEGTEAFF. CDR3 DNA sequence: TGTGCCAGCAGCCTTCCGGAGGGGACTGAAGCTTTCTTT.

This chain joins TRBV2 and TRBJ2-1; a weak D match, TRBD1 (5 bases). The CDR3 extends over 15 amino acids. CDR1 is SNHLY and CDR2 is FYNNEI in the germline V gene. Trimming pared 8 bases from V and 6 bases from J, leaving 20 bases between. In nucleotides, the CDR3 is TGTGCCAGCTTAGGGGCAGCTCCCGGTGGCAATGAGCAGTTCTTC. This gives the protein CASLGAAPGGNEQFF.

CDR3 residues: CASSQGQGSNQPQHF. In DNA, the CDR3 is TGCGCCAGCAGCCAAGGGCAGGGTAGCAATCAGCCCCAGCATTTT. This chain uses TRBV4-1 with TRBJ1-5; tentative D call: TRBD1 (5 bases). Looked up from germline, CDR1 is MGHRA and CDR2 is YSYEKL. This CDR3 is built from 15 residues. V lost 1 base, J lost 0 bases, and 7 bases lay in between.

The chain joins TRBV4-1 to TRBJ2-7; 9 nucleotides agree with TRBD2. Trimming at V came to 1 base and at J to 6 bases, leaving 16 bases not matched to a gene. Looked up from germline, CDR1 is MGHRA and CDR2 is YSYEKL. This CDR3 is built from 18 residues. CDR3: CASSQVELAGETLLEQYF. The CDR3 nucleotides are TGCGCCAGCAGCCAAGTAGAATTAGCGGGGGAAACCCTTCTCGAGCAGTACTTC.

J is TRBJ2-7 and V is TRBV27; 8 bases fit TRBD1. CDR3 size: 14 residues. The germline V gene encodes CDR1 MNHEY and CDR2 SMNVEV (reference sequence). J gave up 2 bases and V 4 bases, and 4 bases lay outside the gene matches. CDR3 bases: TGTGCCAGCAGTTCTTGGGACAGGACCTACGAGCAGTACTTC. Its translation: CASSSWDRTYEQYF.

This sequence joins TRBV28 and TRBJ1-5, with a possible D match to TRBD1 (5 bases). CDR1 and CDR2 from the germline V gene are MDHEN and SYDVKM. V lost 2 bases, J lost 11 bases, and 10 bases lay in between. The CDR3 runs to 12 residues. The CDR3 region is CASSLLAGSQHF. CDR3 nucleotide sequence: TGTGCCAGCAGTTTACTGGCAGGGTCCCAGCATTTT.

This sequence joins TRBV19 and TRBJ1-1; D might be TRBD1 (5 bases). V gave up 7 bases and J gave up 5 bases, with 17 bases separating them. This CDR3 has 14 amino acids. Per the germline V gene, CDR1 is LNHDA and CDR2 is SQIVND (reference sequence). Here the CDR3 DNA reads TGTGCCAGTACTCAGGGAGGGAGATGGACTGAAGCTTTCTTT. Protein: CASTQGGRWTEAFF. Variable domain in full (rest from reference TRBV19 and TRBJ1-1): DGGITQSPKYLFRKEGQNVTLSCEQNLNHDAMYWYRQDPGQGLRLIYYSQIVNDFQKGDIAEGYSVSREKKESFPLTVTSAQKNPTAFYLCASTQGGRWTEAFFGQGTRLTVV.

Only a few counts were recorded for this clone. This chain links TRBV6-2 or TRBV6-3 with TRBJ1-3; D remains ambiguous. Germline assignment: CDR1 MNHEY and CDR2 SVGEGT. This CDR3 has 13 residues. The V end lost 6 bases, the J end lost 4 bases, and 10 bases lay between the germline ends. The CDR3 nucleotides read TGTGCCAGCAGCTCGGGAGTGGGAAACACCATATATTTT. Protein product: CASSSGVGNTIYF.

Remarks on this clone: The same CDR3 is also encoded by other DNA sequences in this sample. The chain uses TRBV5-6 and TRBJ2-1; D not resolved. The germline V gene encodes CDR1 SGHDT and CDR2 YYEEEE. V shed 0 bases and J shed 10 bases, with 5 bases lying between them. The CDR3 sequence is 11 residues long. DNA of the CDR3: TGTGCCAGCAGCTTGGGAGCGGAGCAGTTCTTC. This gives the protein CASSLGAEQFF.